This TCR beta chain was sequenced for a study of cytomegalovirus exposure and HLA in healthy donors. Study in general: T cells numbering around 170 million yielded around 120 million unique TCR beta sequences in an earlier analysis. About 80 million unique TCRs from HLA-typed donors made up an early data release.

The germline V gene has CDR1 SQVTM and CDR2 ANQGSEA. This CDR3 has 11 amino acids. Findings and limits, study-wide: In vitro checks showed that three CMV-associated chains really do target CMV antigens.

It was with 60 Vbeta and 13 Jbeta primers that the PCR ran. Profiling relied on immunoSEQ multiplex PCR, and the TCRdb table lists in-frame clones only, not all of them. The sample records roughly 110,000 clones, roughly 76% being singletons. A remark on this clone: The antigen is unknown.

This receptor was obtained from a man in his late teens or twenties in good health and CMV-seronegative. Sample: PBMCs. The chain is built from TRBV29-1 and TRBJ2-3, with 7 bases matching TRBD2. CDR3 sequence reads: CTVGGTDTQYF. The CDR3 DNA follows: TGCACCGTCGGGGGGACAGATACGCAGTATTTT.